This T cell receptor (beta chain) was documented in a study of OX40 agonist ivuxolimab in advanced cancers. In the study overall: Ivuxolimab was administered intravenously to patients at 0.01 to 10 mg/kg every 2 weeks. Those enrolled were 80% to 85% male, with a mean age of around 60 years and ages from roughly 20 to 90.

Study-wide results and caveats: The expanded peripheral T cells' antigen specificity was not determined. Low levels of normalized T-cell clonal expansion also appeared in some nonresponders.

The ends were cut back, 7 bases at V and 6 bases at J, with 16 bases in the middle. The germline CDR1 and CDR2 sequences are SNHLY and FYNNEI. The CDR3 has 14 residues. About this clone: The antigen remains undetermined.

The repertoire was sequenced with immunoSEQ multiplex PCR; TCRdb's copy has only in-frame clones and lacks some. The sample comprises about 73,000 clones, around 89% of which are singletons, and 9.5% to 13% rests with the top ten. The TCR sequence derives from an adult with an advanced solid tumor such as melanoma, head and neck, liver or kidney cancer. The chain uses TRBV2 and TRBJ2-1; TRBD1 or TRBD2 may be the D gene (5 bases each). The source material was CD4+ or CD8+ T cells sorted from blood, sampled in a trial of the OX40 agonist ivuxolimab. CDR3 residues: CASTGGDVGNEQFF. The CDR3 DNA sequence: TGTGCCAGCACTGGGGGAGATGTGGGCAATGAGCAGTTCTTC.